This entry lists 17 T cell receptor beta chains sequenced from one sample in a study of cytomegalovirus exposure and HLA in healthy donors. The PCR employed 60 Vbeta primers together with 13 Jbeta primers. Assay: immunoSEQ multiplex PCR; the TCRdb copy retains only in-frame clones and omits some. The data contain about 190,000 clones, almost 80% of them singletons. Sequencing input: PBMCs. These receptor sequences come from a woman between 18 and 29 years old in good health and CMV-seronegative.

This chain connects TRBV7-8 to TRBJ1-5; TRBD1 agrees at 9 bases. Germline CDR1 is SGHVS and CDR2 is FQNEAQ. The CDR3 consists of 17 residues. The V gene end was trimmed by 1 base and the J gene end by 3 bases; junction bases not matched to a gene: 7. This CDR3 is CASSLVRGQGVNQPQHF. The DNA of the CDR3 is TGTGCCAGCAGCTTAGTAAGGGGACAGGGTGTCAATCAGCCCCAGCATTTT.

The chain combines TRBV4-1 with TRBJ2-7; 12 bases align to TRBD2. The CDR3 sequence is 17 residues long. Germline V gives CDR1 MGHRA, CDR2 YSYEKL. Unmatched junction bases numbered 8, after V lost 0 bases and J lost 5 bases. CDR3 bases: TGCGCCAGCAGCCAAGATACGACTAGCGGGAGAAAGGACGAGCAGTACTTC. This codes for CASSQDTTSGRKDEQYF.

V usage is TRBV5-1 and J usage is TRBJ2-6, with a possible D match to TRBD1 (6 bases). The V gene lost 6 bases and the J gene lost 2 bases, with 9 bases spanning the gap. The CDR3 extends over 14 amino acids. Germline assignment: CDR1 SGHRS and CDR2 YFSETQ. CDR3 protein: CASTTGTGANVLTF. Written as DNA, the CDR3 is TGCGCCAGCACGACAGGAACTGGGGCCAACGTCCTGACTTTC.

The chain is built from TRBV19 and TRBJ2-7; tentative D call: TRBD1 (5 bases). V lost 3 bases to trimming and J lost 2 bases, with 11 bases between them. Germline V gene data show CDR1 as LNHDA and CDR2 as SQIVND (reference sequence). This CDR3 spans 14 amino acids. CDR3 nucleotides: TGTGCCAGTAGTATCGGCGACAGCGCCTACGAGCAGTACTTC. Translating gives CASSIGDSAYEQYF.

This chain connects TRBV27 to TRBJ1-6; no definite D call. The germline V gene encodes CDR1 MNHEY and CDR2 SMNVEV (reference sequence). V was clipped by 8 bases and J by 10 bases, with 3 bases between them. The CDR3 loop spans 9 amino acids. CDR3 sequence: CASQSPLHF. The CDR3 DNA follows: TGTGCCAGCCAATCACCCCTCCACTTT.

V is TRBV29-1 and J is TRBJ2-7; TRBD2 agrees at 9 bases. V was clipped by 3 bases and J by 2 bases; unmatched bases: 14. Germline CDR1 and CDR2: SQVTM and ANQGSEA. The CDR3 spans 17 residues. The CDR3 protein is CSVELAGIKAETYEQYF. CDR3 nucleotide sequence: TGCAGCGTTGAGCTAGCGGGAATTAAGGCAGAAACCTACGAGCAGTACTTC.

The V call is TRBV28, the J call TRBJ2-7; the D gene is possibly TRBD1 (7 bases). CDR3 size: 13 residues. Trimming removed 5 bases from V and 2 bases from J, with 10 bases in between. Germline CDR1 reads MDHEN; CDR2 reads SYDVKM. In DNA, the CDR3 is TGTGCCAGCAGTCCAGGGGGGCCCTACGAGCAGTACTTC. This translates into CASSPGGPYEQYF.

The CDR3 reads CASSPMGQVSPLYGYTF. CDR3 DNA sequence: TGTGCCAGCTCTCCCATGGGACAGGTCTCTCCACTGTATGGCTACACCTTC. The chain uses TRBV18 and TRBJ1-2; 8 bases line up with TRBD1. J was trimmed by 5 bases and V by 6 bases; bases with no gene match: 17. The germline V gene encodes CDR1 KGHSH and CDR2 LQKENI. The CDR3 consists of 17 residues.

The rearrangement uses TRBV12-5 and TRBJ1-3; no definite D call. CDR1 is LGHNT, CDR2 FRNRAP, per germline. Trimming cost V 3 bases and J 8 bases, with 5 bases left between them. The CDR3 is made up of 11 amino acids. The CDR3, as DNA: TGTGCTAGTGGTTTAGCGGACACCATATATTTT. Amino acids: CASGLADTIYF.

The chain combines TRBV19 with TRBJ2-3, with D uncertain. From germline, CDR1 is LNHDA and CDR2 SQIVND (reference sequence). V shed 5 bases and J shed 0 bases, with 6 bases lying between them. The CDR3 spans 13 residues. This CDR3 reads CASSWASTDTQYF. The CDR3, as DNA: TGTGCCAGTAGTTGGGCTAGCACAGATACGCAGTATTTT.

The chain employs TRBV7-2 and TRBJ2-7, with D possibly matching TRBD1 (5 bases). Germline CDR1 is SGHTA and CDR2 is FQGNSA. The CDR3 is made up of 13 amino acids. V was clipped by 5 bases and J by 3 bases, with 11 bases between them. The CDR3 region is CASSLRQNYEQYF. For the CDR3, the DNA is TGTGCCAGCAGCCTGAGACAGAACTACGAGCAGTACTTC.

CDR3 in amino acids: CATGFSVNQPQHF. CDR3 nucleotides: TGTGCCACGGGGTTCAGCGTTAATCAGCCCCAGCATTTT. The V call is TRBV6-1, the J call TRBJ1-5; D unclear. Germline CDR1 MNHNS, CDR2 SASEGT. This CDR3 contains 13 residues. Trimming cost V 10 bases and J 4 bases, with 14 bases left between them.

In this sample, this clone turned up once. The chain employs TRBV7-6 and TRBJ2-2, with no clear D. The germline CDR1 and CDR2 sequences are SGHVS and FNYEAQ. Trimming removed 1 base from V and 1 base from J, with 7 bases in between. This CDR3 has 15 amino acids. The CDR3 coding sequence is TGTGCCAGCAGCTTAGGTGGCAGGAACACCGGGGAGCTGTTTTTT. It specifies CASSLGGRNTGELFF.

This clone came up a few times. This rearrangement joins TRBV15 to TRBJ1-2, with TRBD1 identical over 10 bases. Germline V CDR1 and CDR2: LNHNV, YYDKDF (reference sequence). The CDR3 has 13 residues. V shed 6 bases and J 8 bases; nucleotides not matched to a gene: 6. The chain's CDR3 is CATSPDRGLGYTF. CDR3 DNA sequence: TGTGCCACCAGTCCCGACAGGGGGCTAGGCTACACCTTC.

In its sample, this clone was seen once. J is TRBJ1-2 and V is TRBV29-1; weak D call: TRBD1 (5 bases). V lost 7 bases and J lost 4, with 13 bases in between. This CDR3 contains 12 residues. The germline V gene has CDR1 SQVTM and CDR2 ANQGSEA. The CDR3 nucleotides read TGCAGCGCACCCCAGGGAAGCTATGGCTACACCTTC. It codes for CSAPQGSYGYTF.

In this sample, this clone turned up a few times. This chain uses TRBV14 with TRBJ2-7; possibly TRBD1 for D (6 bases). V was shortened by 4 bases and J by 2 bases, with 21 bases between the two germline ends. CDR3 length: 17 amino acids. Germline V gene data show CDR1 as SGHDN and CDR2 as FVKESK. Here the CDR3 DNA reads TGTGCCAGCAGCCTCCTAGCTGTCGTAGGGGGAACCTACGAGCAGTACTTC. Protein sequence: CASSLLAVVGGTYEQYF.

The J gene is TRBJ1-2, the V gene TRBV5-4; D is undetermined. Per the germline V gene, CDR1 is SGHNT and CDR2 is YYREEE (reference sequence). This CDR3 has 13 amino acids. V was clipped by 3 bases and J by 1 base, with 7 bases between them. The CDR3: CASSWASNYGYTF. CDR3 DNA: TGTGCCAGCAGCTGGGCCAGTAACTATGGCTACACCTTC.